This T cell receptor beta chain was found in a study of cytomegalovirus exposure and HLA in healthy donors. Germline V gene data show CDR1 as SGDLS and CDR2 as YYNGEE. The CDR3 runs 15 residues. V lost 2 bases, J lost 6 bases, and 17 bases lay in between. This clone was counted only a few times. Its matching antigen is unknown. The PCR was carried out with 60 Vbeta primers and 13 Jbeta primers. Using immunoSEQ multiplex PCR, the repertoire was profiled, and TCRdb retains in-frame clones only, with some absent. Here the sample spans 100,000 to 150,000 clones, roughly 79% being singletons. Overall study results and limits: Most likely, a cluster of highly shared sequence variants arose as a sequencing artifact.

V is TRBV9 and J is TRBJ1-1; a weak D match, TRBD1 (6 bases). Specimen: PBMCs. The sequence was collected from a woman between 45 and 65 years old in good health and CMV-seronegative. The CDR3 region has the DNA TGTGCCAGCAGCGTCACGGGCTCCAGGGGAGCTGAAGCTTTCTTT. This codes for CASSVTGSRGAEAFF.